This T cell receptor (beta chain) was obtained from a study of T cells after yellow fever vaccination. MiXCR, applied by TCRdb to the 5' RACE reads, yields one record per CDR3 protein. Here the sample spans hundreds of thousands of distinct CDR3 sequences, approximately 12% being singletons. CDR1 and CDR2 from the germline V gene are SEHNR and FQNEAQ (reference sequence). The CDR3 spans 15 residues. V was clipped by 4 bases and J by 4 bases; unmatched bases: 10. This clonotype was detected many times. The genes are TRBV7-9 and TRBJ2-7; 7 nucleotides align to TRBD2. This sequence was found in a young man who received the YFV17D yellow fever vaccine. The sequencing used PBMCs, collected on the day of the yellow fever booster vaccination. CDR3 protein: CASSSGGLAVYEQYF. As DNA, the CDR3 is TGTGCCAGCAGCTCCGGCGGCCTAGCGGTGTACGAGCAGTACTTC.